This T cell receptor beta chain was identified in a study of T cells in Graves' hyperthyroidism and ophthalmopathy. This clonotype was seen at least ten times. Its specificity is unknown. Study observations and caveats: A model of 13 V-J pairs discriminated ophthalmopathy from stable hyperthyroidism.

There were TCR beta CDR3 regions amplified from RNA transcripts. HTBI primers were the set used in a first-round RT-PCR of the TCR CDR3. From the multiplex PCR reads, TCRdb called clonotypes with MiXCR, one entry per CDR3 protein. The table shows a few hundred thousand distinct CDR3 sequences, with 15% to 20% occurring only once. The diagnostic basis comprised clinical symptoms, serum thyroxine and TRAb, thyroid ultrasound and orbital computed tomography. The clonotype originates from a woman between 40 and 55 years old with Graves' ophthalmopathy. The sequenced sample was blood.

The CDR3 sequence: CASSVVGTASTEAFF. The CDR3 DNA reads TGTGCCAGCAGCGTAGTTGGGACAGCCTCGACTGAAGCTTTCTTT. The chain combines TRBV9 with TRBJ1-1, with 7 bases lining up with TRBD1. Germline-derived CDR1 and CDR2 are SGDLS and YYNGEE. This CDR3 is 15 amino acids long. Unmatched junction bases numbered 7, after V lost 0 bases and J lost 5 bases.